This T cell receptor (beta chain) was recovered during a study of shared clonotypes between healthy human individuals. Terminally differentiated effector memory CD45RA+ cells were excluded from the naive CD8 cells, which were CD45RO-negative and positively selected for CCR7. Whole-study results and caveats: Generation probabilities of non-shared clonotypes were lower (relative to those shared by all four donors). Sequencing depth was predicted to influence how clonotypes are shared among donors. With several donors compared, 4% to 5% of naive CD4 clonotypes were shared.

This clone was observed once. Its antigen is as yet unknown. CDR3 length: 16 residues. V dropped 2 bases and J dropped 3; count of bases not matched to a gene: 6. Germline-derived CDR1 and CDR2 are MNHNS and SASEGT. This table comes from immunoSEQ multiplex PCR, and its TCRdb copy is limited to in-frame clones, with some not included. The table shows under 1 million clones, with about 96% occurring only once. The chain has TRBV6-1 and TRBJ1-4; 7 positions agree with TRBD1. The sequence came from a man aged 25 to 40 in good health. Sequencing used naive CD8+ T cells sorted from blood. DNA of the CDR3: TGTGCCAGCAGTGAAATAAGACAGGGTGCTAATGAAAAACTGTTTTTT. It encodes CASSEIRQGANEKLFF.